The clone carrying this TCR beta chain was seen many times. Its antigen is unidentified. The data stem from a study of breast tumors, draining lymph nodes, adjacent tissues. Findings of the study overall: Tumor T cell lymph node origin was a supported hypothesis, not proven. Luminal-like breast cancer showed significantly greater tumor-nontumor repertoire similarity than basal-like breast cancer did. Tumor TCR diversity was below lymph nodes but above nontumor tissue.

The ends were cut back, 3 bases at V and 4 bases at J, with 15 bases in the middle. The germline CDR1 and CDR2 sequences are SGDLS and YYNGEE. The CDR3 is 15 amino acids. From the multiplex PCR reads, TCRdb called clonotypes with MiXCR, one entry per CDR3 protein. The data contain 70,000 to 95,000 distinct CDR3 sequences, approximately 20% of them singletons. Breast cancer patients provided tissue from their axillary draining lymph nodes. The TCR originated in a female donor with breast cancer. Some clones in this sample may be carry-over from other donors' samples. The specimen sequenced was axillary lymph node tissue. The rearrangement uses TRBV9 and TRBJ2-3; possibly TRBD2 for D (6 bases). The CDR3 sequence is CASSAAGRVPDTQYF. DNA of the CDR3: TGTGCCAGCAGCGCAGCGGGTAGGGTCCCAGATACGCAGTATTTT. Based on the CDR3 plus reference TRBV9 and TRBJ2-3, the full variable domain is DSGVTQTPKHLITATGQRVTLRCSPRSGDLSVYWYQQSLDQGLQFLIQYYNGEERAKGNILERFSAQQFPDLHSELNLSSLELGDSALYFCASSAAGRVPDTQYFGPGTRLTVL.